These 24 T cell receptor beta chains originate from one sample sequenced in a study of response to subunit inactivated influenza vaccine. TCRdb re-derived calls from the RT-PCR reads in MiXCR, one entry per CDR3 protein. The data contain just over 300,000 distinct CDR3 sequences, 20% to 25% of them singletons. This specimen was PBMCs from blood, taken less than 22 months after vaccination. These TCRs come from a man aged 50 to 69 who received an inactivated influenza vaccine.

The chain couples TRBV5-5 to TRBJ2-3; tentative D call: TRBD2 (5 bases). Trimming left V 3 bases short and J 1 base short, with 21 bases between. This CDR3 spans 18 amino acids. The V gene's germline CDR1 is SGHKS and CDR2 YYEKEE (reference sequence). The chain's CDR3 is CASSSVLVVRGGTDTQYF. DNA for the CDR3: TGTGCCAGCAGCTCAGTACTTGTCGTCCGGGGAGGCACAGATACGCAGTATTTT.

The V call is TRBV20-1, the J call TRBJ2-7; D possibly matches TRBD1 or TRBD2 (5 bases each). Per germline, CDR1 DFQATT and CDR2 SNEGSKA (reference sequence). The CDR3 contains 14 residues. The CDR3 loop is CRGEGPFPSYEQYF. The CDR3 coding sequence is TGCAGGGGGGAAGGGCCCTTTCCTTCCTACGAGCAGTACTTC.

This clonotype was seen a handful of times. The chain is built from TRBV4-3 and TRBJ2-3; 7 positions match TRBD2. Germline assignment: CDR1 LGHNA and CDR2 YSLEER. V dropped 1 base and J dropped 0; count of bases not matched to a gene: 7. The CDR3 is 17 residues long. CDR3 nucleotide sequence: TGCGCCAGCAGCCAAGGGGCTAGCGGTTTTAGCACAGATACGCAGTATTTT. It encodes CASSQGASGFSTDTQYF.

This clonotype was seen just once. V is TRBV4-3 and J is TRBJ2-1; D unclear. Trimming removed 1 base from V and 1 base from J, with 11 bases in between. This CDR3 region has 16 residues. CDR1 and CDR2 (germline): LGHNA, YSLEER. The CDR3 coding sequence is TGCGCCAGCAGCCAAGCTACAAGGATATCCTACAATGAGCAGTTCTTC. Encoded protein: CASSQATRISYNEQFF.

This clonotype has more than one count but fewer than ten. The chain carries TRBV15 and TRBJ2-7; D perhaps matches TRBD1 (5 bases). The germline V gene has CDR1 LNHNV and CDR2 YYDKDF (reference sequence). This CDR3 spans 13 amino acids. V lost 8 bases to trimming and J lost 1 base, with 12 bases between them. The CDR3, as DNA: TGTGCCACCCGTCGGACACTTTCCTACGAGCAGTACTTC. It codes for CATRRTLSYEQYF.

This clonotype showed up just a few times. The J gene is TRBJ1-2, the V gene TRBV9; TRBD1 might be the D (5 bases). The CDR3 loop spans 17 amino acids. The germline gives CDR1 SGDLS, CDR2 YYNGEE. V was cut by 4 bases and J by 0 bases, with 19 bases left in between. As DNA, the CDR3 is TGTGCCAGCAGCCCACCCGGGGGGGGGATCGCTAACTATGGCTACACCTTC. Protein product: CASSPPGGGIANYGYTF.

This clonotype appeared many times. CDR3 loop: CAISERSTGLGYGYTF. CDR3 DNA sequence: TGTGCCATCAGTGAGAGGTCAACCGGGCTAGGCTATGGCTACACCTTC. This chain uses TRBV10-3 with TRBJ1-2, with D uncertain. The germline gives CDR1 ENHRY, CDR2 SYGVKD. Trimming took 2 bases from V and 4 from J, leaving 17 bases between them. The CDR3 runs 16 residues.

This clonotype was detected a few times. The CDR3 protein is CASTSPVGGGYTF. The CDR3 bases are TGTGCCAGCACCTCACCGGTGGGGGGAGGCTACACCTTC. This chain links TRBV7-8 with TRBJ1-2, with D possibly TRBD1 on 5 matching bases. The V end was cut by 7 bases, the J end by 8 bases, with 17 bases between. CDR3 length: 13 amino acids. Germline values: CDR1 SGHVS, CDR2 FQNEAQ.

This clonotype was recorded many times. The V gene is TRBV5-1, the J gene TRBJ1-2; maybe TRBD1 (6 bases). Trimming removed 0 bases at V and 2 bases at J, with 11 bases between. CDR1 SGHRS and CDR2 YFSETQ come from the germline V gene. The CDR3 totals 15 residues. In DNA, the CDR3 is TGCGCCAGCAGCTTGGTGGGGGCAGGCAACTATGGCTACACCTTC. It yields the protein CASSLVGAGNYGYTF.

This clonotype was found many times. CDR3: CASSFGGSTDTQYF. The CDR3 DNA reads as TGCGCCAGCAGCTTCGGCGGGAGCACAGATACGCAGTATTTT. V gene TRBV5-1 combines with J gene TRBJ2-3; D may be TRBD2 (5 bases). The germline V and J ends were trimmed by 2 bases and 0 bases, with 7 bases remaining between them. Germline V lookup: CDR1 SGHRS, CDR2 YFSETQ. This CDR3 comprises 14 residues.

Many counts were recorded for this clonotype. The chain links TRBV7-2 to TRBJ2-2, with D hard to call. V lost 1 base, J lost 0 bases, and 3 bases lay in between. The CDR3 contains 14 residues. From germline, CDR1 is SGHTA and CDR2 FQGNSA. The CDR3 DNA is TGTGCCAGCAGCTTAGTGTCGAACACCGGGGAGCTGTTTTTT. Amino acid sequence: CASSLVSNTGELFF.

This clonotype came up a few times. The CDR3 DNA sequence: TGCAGTGGTTTCAGGGGGCAAGAGACCCAGTACTTC. It translates to CSGFRGQETQYF. The chain links TRBV20-1 to TRBJ2-5; 7 bases are a match to TRBD1. Germline CDR1 is DFQATT and CDR2 is SNEGSKA (reference sequence). The CDR3 consists of 12 residues. Losses at the gene ends were 7 bases for V and 2 bases for J; bases not matched to a gene: 4.

This clonotype was counted once. One base away lies a much larger clone, so this may be a sequencing read error. V is TRBV4-3 and J is TRBJ1-1, with D possibly being TRBD1 (5 bases). Germline lookup yields CDR1 LGHNA and CDR2 YSLEER. V lost 0 bases to trimming and J lost 1 base, with 9 bases between them. The CDR3 sequence is 15 residues long. The CDR3 here is CASSQDLQGNTEAFF. CDR3 DNA: TGCGCCAGCAGCCAAGATCTTCAGGGGAACACTGAAGCTTTCTTT.

This clonotype was counted at least ten times. J is TRBJ1-1 and V is TRBV12-3 or TRBV12-4; D is unresolved. The CDR3 runs to 11 residues. The V end was cut by 5 bases, the J end by 0 bases, with 1 base between. The CDR3 sequence is CASSVNTEAFF. DNA of the CDR3: TGTGCCAGCAGTGTGAACACTGAAGCTTTCTTT.

This clonotype came up many times. The chain uses TRBV7-9 and TRBJ2-2; D uncertain. The CDR3 has 11 amino acids. The V and J ends lost 9 bases and 6 bases respectively, with 8 bases between them. The V gene's germline CDR1 is SEHNR and CDR2 FQNEAQ (reference sequence). The CDR3 DNA follows: TGTGCCAGTGGTTGGGCCGGGGAGCTGTTTTTT. This sequence encodes CASGWAGELFF.

This clonotype was found many times. This chain uses TRBV6-5 with TRBJ1-2; 10 bases are a match to TRBD1. The germline CDR1 and CDR2 sequences are MNHEY and SVGAGI. The length of the CDR3 is 16 residues. The trim removed 4 bases at V and 4 bases at J, leaving 9 bases unmatched. CDR3: CASSSPDRGRSYGYTF. The CDR3 nucleotides read TGTGCCAGCAGTTCCCCAGACAGGGGGCGCAGCTATGGCTACACCTTC.

The chain combines TRBV9 with TRBJ2-2, with 10 bases lining up with TRBD1. The CDR3 spans 15 residues. J gave up 3 bases and V 3 bases, and 2 bases lay outside the gene matches. Looked up from germline, CDR1 is SGDLS and CDR2 is YYNGEE. The CDR3 sequence: CASSETGGHTGELFF. The CDR3 bases are TGTGCCAGCAGCGAGACAGGGGGCCACACCGGGGAGCTGTTTTTT.

The chain couples TRBV6-2 or TRBV6-3 to TRBJ2-1; weak D call: TRBD2 (6 bases). The V and J ends lost 0 bases and 0 bases respectively, with 27 bases between them. Germline assignment: CDR1 MNHEY and CDR2 SVGEGT. The length of the CDR3 is 22 residues. The CDR3 region has the DNA TGTGCCAGCAGTTACTCTCTGATCCAAGCGGGTTACCCAAAGAGCTCCTACAATGAGCAGTTCTTC. Amino acids: CASSYSLIQAGYPKSSYNEQFF.

This clonotype was recorded many times. V usage is TRBV5-1 and J usage is TRBJ1-5; D not resolved. This CDR3 is built from 14 residues. Trimming took 0 bases from V and 0 from J, leaving 4 bases between them. CDR1 is SGHRS and CDR2 is YFSETQ in the germline V gene. CDR3 amino acids: CASSLGNSNQPQHF. CDR3 sequence (DNA): TGCGCCAGCAGCTTGGGAAATAGCAATCAGCCCCAGCATTTT.

This clonotype was observed a handful of times. The rearrangement joins TRBV9 to TRBJ2-1; possibly TRBD2 for D (5 bases). Looked up from germline, CDR1 is SGDLS and CDR2 is YYNGEE. V was trimmed by 1 base and J by 2 bases, leaving 10 bases between them. This CDR3 region has 15 residues. CDR3 sequence: CASSVNGEPYNEQFF. In DNA form, the CDR3 reads TGTGCCAGCAGCGTAAACGGGGAGCCCTACAATGAGCAGTTCTTC. The complete variable domain, with remaining parts taken from reference TRBV9 and TRBJ2-1, reads DSGVTQTPKHLITATGQRVTLRCSPRSGDLSVYWYQQSLDQGLQFLIQYYNGEERAKGNILERFSAQQFPDLHSELNLSSLELGDSALYFCASSVNGEPYNEQFFGPGTRLTVL.

J is TRBJ1-4 and V is TRBV7-9; tentatively, D is TRBD1 (6 bases). The V gene lost 3 bases and the J gene lost 4 bases, with 15 bases spanning the gap. The CDR3 covers 16 residues. CDR1 SEHNR and CDR2 FQNEAQ come from the germline V gene (reference sequence). CDR3 sequence reads: CASSFGGLLDNEKLFF. CDR3 nucleotides: TGTGCCAGCAGCTTCGGGGGCCTTCTCGATAATGAAAAACTGTTTTTT.

This clonotype has at least ten counts. The chain is built from TRBV6-5 and TRBJ1-2, with TRBD1 identical over 11 bases. From germline, CDR1 is MNHEY and CDR2 SVGAGI. This CDR3 has 15 amino acids. V trimming: 2 bases; J trimming: 5 bases; junction bases outside the gene matches: 4. CDR3 region: CASSYDGTGGYGYTF. CDR3 nucleotide sequence: TGTGCCAGCAGTTACGACGGGACAGGGGGTTATGGCTACACCTTC.

This clonotype was observed a few times. The genes are TRBV7-2 and TRBJ2-4; the D gene is possibly TRBD1 (6 bases). The germline V gene encodes CDR1 SGHTA and CDR2 FQGNSA. This CDR3 contains 15 residues. V shed 5 bases and J shed 3 bases, with 14 bases lying between them. The CDR3, as DNA: TGTGCCAGCAGCCCCGAGGTAGGGGGCAAAAACATTCAGTACTTC. Encoded protein: CASSPEVGGKNIQYF.

This clonotype was detected only a few times. The chain couples TRBV9 to TRBJ1-1, with a weak D call TRBD1 (5 bases). V dropped 7 bases and J dropped 3 bases, with 16 bases sitting between them. Germline lookup yields CDR1 SGDLS and CDR2 YYNGEE. This CDR3 region has 14 residues. The DNA of the CDR3 is TGTGCCAGCTACCCCGGACACGGGCACACTGAAGCTTTCTTT. As protein: CASYPGHGHTEAFF. The entire variable domain, with the rest obtained from reference TRBV9 and TRBJ1-1, is as follows: DSGVTQTPKHLITATGQRVTLRCSPRSGDLSVYWYQQSLDQGLQFLIQYYNGEERAKGNILERFSAQQFPDLHSELNLSSLELGDSALYFCASYPGHGHTEAFFGQGTRLTVV.